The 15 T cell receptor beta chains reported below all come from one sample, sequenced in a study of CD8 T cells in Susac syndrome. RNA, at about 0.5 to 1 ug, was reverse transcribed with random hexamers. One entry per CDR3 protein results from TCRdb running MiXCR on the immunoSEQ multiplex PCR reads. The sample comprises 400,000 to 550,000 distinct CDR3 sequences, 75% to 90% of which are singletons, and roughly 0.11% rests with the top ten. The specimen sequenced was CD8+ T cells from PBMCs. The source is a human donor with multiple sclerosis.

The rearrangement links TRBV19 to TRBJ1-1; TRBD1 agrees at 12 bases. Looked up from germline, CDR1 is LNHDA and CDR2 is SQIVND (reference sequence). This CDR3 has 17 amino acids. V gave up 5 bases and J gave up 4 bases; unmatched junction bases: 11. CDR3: CASSPTGQGARSTEAFF. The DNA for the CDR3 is TGTGCCAGTAGTCCGACGGGACAGGGGGCGAGGAGCACTGAAGCTTTCTTT.

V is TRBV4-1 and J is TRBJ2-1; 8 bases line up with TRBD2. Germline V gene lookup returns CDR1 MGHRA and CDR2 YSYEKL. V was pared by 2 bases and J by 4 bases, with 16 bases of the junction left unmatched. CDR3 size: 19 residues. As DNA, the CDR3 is TGCGCCAGCAGCCAATCCCCTCAGTGGGAAGCGGGGGAATACAATGAGCAGTTCTTC. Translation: CASSQSPQWEAGEYNEQFF.

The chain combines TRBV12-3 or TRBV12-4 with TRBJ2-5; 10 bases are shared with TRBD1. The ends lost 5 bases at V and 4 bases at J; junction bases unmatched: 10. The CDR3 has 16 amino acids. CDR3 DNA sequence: TGTGCCAGCAGTCCCGGGACAGGGGAAATGATAGAGACCCAGTACTTC. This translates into CASSPGTGEMIETQYF.

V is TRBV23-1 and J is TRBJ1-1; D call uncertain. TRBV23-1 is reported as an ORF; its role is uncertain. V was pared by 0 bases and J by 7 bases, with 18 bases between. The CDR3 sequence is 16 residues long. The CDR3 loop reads CASSQSPALNQVEAFF. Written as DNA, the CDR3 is TGCGCCAGCAGTCAATCGCCCGCCCTTAACCAGGTTGAAGCTTTCTTT.

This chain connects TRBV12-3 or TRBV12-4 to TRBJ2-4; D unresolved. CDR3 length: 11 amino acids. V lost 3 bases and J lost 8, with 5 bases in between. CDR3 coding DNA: TGTGCCAGCAGTTTCGTAGACATTCAGTACTTC. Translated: CASSFVDIQYF.

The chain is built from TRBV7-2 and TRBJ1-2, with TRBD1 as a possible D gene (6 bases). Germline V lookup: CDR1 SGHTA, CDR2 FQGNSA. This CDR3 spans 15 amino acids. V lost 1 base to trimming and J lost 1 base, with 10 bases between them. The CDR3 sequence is CASSLDPGDNYGYTF. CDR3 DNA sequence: TGTGCCAGCAGCTTAGACCCAGGGGATAACTATGGCTACACCTTC.

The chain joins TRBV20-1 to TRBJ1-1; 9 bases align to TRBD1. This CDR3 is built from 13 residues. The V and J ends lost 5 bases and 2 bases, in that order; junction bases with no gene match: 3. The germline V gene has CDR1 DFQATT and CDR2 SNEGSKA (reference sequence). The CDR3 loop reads CSALTGGNTEAFF. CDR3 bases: TGCAGTGCTTTGACAGGGGGTAACACTGAAGCTTTCTTT.

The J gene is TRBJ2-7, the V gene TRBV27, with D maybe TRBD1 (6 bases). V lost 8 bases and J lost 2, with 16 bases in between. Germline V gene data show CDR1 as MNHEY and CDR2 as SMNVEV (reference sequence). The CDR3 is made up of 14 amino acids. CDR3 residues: CASCKRDKAYEQYF. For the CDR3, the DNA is TGTGCCAGCTGTAAACGGGACAAAGCCTACGAGCAGTACTTC.

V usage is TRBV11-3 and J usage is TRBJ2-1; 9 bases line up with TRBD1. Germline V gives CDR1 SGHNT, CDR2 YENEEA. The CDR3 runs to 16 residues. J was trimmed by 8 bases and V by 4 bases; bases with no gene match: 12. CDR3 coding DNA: TGTGCCAGCAGCTCCCGTCGGGACAGGGCGACTGATGAGCAGTTCTTC. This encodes CASSSRRDRATDEQFF.

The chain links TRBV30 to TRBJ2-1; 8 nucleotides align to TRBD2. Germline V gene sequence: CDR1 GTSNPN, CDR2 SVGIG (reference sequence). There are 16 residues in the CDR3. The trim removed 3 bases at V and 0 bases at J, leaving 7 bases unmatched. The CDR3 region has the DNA TGTGCCTGGAGAGCGGGAGTAATAAGCTCCTACAATGAGCAGTTCTTC. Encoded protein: CAWRAGVISSYNEQFF.

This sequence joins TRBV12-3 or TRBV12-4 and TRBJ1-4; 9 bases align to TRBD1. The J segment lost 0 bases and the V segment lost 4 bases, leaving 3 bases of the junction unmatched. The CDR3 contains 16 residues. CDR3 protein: CASSWDRVTTNEKLFF. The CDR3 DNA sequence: TGTGCCAGCAGTTGGGACAGGGTTACAACTAATGAAAAACTGTTTTTT.

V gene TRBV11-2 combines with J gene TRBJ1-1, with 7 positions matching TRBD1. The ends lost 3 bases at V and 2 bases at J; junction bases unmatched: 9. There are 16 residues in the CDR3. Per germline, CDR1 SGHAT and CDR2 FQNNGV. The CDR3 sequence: CASSFSGQVDNTEAFF. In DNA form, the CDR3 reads TGTGCCAGCAGCTTTTCCGGACAGGTTGACAACACTGAAGCTTTCTTT.

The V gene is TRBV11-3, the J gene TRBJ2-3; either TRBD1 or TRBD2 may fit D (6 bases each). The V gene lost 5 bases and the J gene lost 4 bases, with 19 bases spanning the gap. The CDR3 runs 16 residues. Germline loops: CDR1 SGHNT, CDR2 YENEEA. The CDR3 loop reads CASSLGGGQLSDTQYF. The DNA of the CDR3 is TGTGCCAGCAGCCTAGGAGGGGGGCAGCTCTCAGATACGCAGTATTTT.

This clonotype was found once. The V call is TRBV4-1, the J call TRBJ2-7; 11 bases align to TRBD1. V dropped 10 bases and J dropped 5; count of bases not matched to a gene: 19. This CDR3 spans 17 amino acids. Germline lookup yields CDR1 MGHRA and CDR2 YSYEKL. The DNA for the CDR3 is TGCGCCACCTCCCCGAATTCCGGGACAGGGGGAAGAAACGAGCAGTACTTC. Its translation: CATSPNSGTGGRNEQYF.

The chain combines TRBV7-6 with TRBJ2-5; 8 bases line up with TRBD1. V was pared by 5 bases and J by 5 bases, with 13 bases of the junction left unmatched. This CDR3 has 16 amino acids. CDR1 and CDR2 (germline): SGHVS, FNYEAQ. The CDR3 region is CASSEPGQDLMETQYF. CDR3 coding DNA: TGTGCCAGCAGCGAACCGGGACAGGATTTGATGGAGACCCAGTACTTC. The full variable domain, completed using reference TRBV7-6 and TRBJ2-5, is GAGVSQSPRYKVTKRGQDVALRCDPISGHVSLYWYRQALGQGPEFLTYFNYEAQQDKSGLPNDRFSAERPEGSISTLTIQRTEQRDSAMYRCASSEPGQDLMETQYFGPGTRLLVL.